This TCR beta chain came from a study of beta chain features in type 1 diabetes. Worth noting for this clone: Antigen: not known.

General study points: Patients with Type 1 diabetes showed moderately but significantly shorter TCRB CDR3s in all four CD4+ subsets.

CDR1 is SGHNT and CDR2 is YYREEE in the germline V gene (reference sequence). This CDR3 spans 14 amino acids. V lost 4 bases and J lost 7, with 15 bases in between. cDNA synthesis used the whole RNA isolate, giving expressed TCRB sequences. Sequenced naive, central memory and regulatory T cell samples produced an average of around 3.5 million reads. Libraries were prepared by immunoSEQ multiplex PCR; TCRdb keeps only in-frame clonotypes and omits some of them. The table has about 700,000 clones, roughly 12% seen once. The V gene is TRBV5-4, the J gene TRBJ2-1; D unclear. The TCR sequence derives from a man aged 18 to 30 with type 1 diabetes. The sample was naive CD4+ T cells from blood. CDR3 bases: TGTGCCAGCAGCGCGTATGGGGTTAATAATGAGCAGTTCTTC. Encoded protein: CASSAYGVNNEQFF.